This T cell receptor (beta chain) was documented in a study of cytotoxic CD8 clonotypes in ibrutinib-treated CLL. Across the study: Responses comprised around 24 partial and 2 complete; at median around 6 years, about 14 remained remitted and some twelve progressed. Treatment had run for a median roughly 12 months, range 6 to 36, when response samples were taken.

TCRdb's table, derived via immunoSEQ multiplex PCR, lists solely in-frame clones and lacks some. The table shows 150,000 or so clones, with under 85% occurring only once. The germline V gene encodes CDR1 SGHDN and CDR2 FVKESK. This CDR3 spans 14 amino acids. With 2 bases removed from V and 7 bases from J, the gap between germline ends came to 15 bases. A remark on this clone: Its antigen is undetermined.

Findings and caveats of the study: Shared public clonotypes were rare, and on treatment they either got smaller or stayed the same.

The specimen was PBMCs, collected after 24 months of ibrutinib treatment. This rearrangement joins TRBV14 to TRBJ2-7; D gene uncertain. The sequence came from a human donor with chronic lymphocytic leukemia. The CDR3 DNA reads as TGTGCCAGCAGCCAAACCATTTGGAAGGGAGAGCAGTACTTC. Residues: CASSQTIWKGEQYF. Variable domain in full (rest from reference TRBV14 and TRBJ2-7): EAGVTQFPSHSVIEKGQTVTLRCDPISGHDNLYWYRRVMGKEIKFLLHFVKESKQDESGMPNNRFLAERTGGTYSTLKVQPAELEDSGVYFCASSQTIWKGEQYFGPGTRLTVT.